A single sample gave rise to the 6 T cell receptor beta chains below, sequenced in a study of blood T cell repertoires in COVID-19. Sequenced by immunoSEQ multiplex PCR; TCRdb stores in-frame clones only, minus some. The sample records around 200,000 clones, 83% being singletons. The sample was peripheral blood. Every receptor here comes from a woman in her 40s with acute or convalescent COVID-19.

This chain uses TRBV12-2 with TRBJ1-5. TRBV12-2 is tagged as a pseudogene. CDR3 length: 16 residues. CDR3 in DNA: TGTGCAAGTCGCTTAGCGGTGAAAATAGAGTATCAGCCCCAGCATTTT. Protein sequence: CASRLAVKIEYQPQHF.

For the CDR3, the DNA is TGTGCCAGCAGCTCTAGCGGGAGCACAGATACGCAGTATTTT. This codes for CASSSSGSTDTQYF. V gene TRBV5-4 combines with J gene TRBJ2-3, with 8 bases identical to TRBD2. This CDR3 region has 14 residues. The J segment lost 0 bases and the V segment lost 3 bases, leaving 0 bases of the junction unmatched. CDR1 SGHNT and CDR2 YYREEE come from the germline V gene (reference sequence).

V is TRBV5-1 and J is TRBJ2-1; 7 bases are a match to TRBD2. Unmatched junction bases numbered 16, after V lost 0 bases and J lost 10 bases. Germline V gene data show CDR1 as SGHRS and CDR2 as YFSETQ. The CDR3 length is 17 residues. Here the CDR3 reads CASSLGHGAGEGNEQFF. CDR3 bases: TGCGCCAGCAGCTTGGGTCATGGGGCGGGAGAAGGGAACGAGCAGTTCTTC.

This clone has only a few counts. This rearrangement joins TRBV3-1 (or the pseudogene TRBV3-2) to TRBJ2-5; D is perhaps TRBD2 (6 bases). Deletions cut 1 base from V and 1 base from J, with 13 bases between. This CDR3 has 16 amino acids. Per germline, CDR1 LGHDT and CDR2 YNNKEL (reference sequence). DNA of the CDR3: TGTGCCAGCAGCCAAGGGTATGGGACTCGCCAAGAGACCCAGTACTTC. Translating it yields CASSQGYGTRQETQYF.

The rearrangement joins TRBV11-2 to TRBJ2-7, with TRBD2 identical over 7 bases. Per germline, CDR1 SGHAT and CDR2 FQNNGV. The CDR3 contains 15 residues. V lost 5 bases, J lost 0 bases, and 7 bases stayed unmatched. CDR3 residues: CASSRSGWSSYEQYF. In nucleotides, the CDR3 is TGTGCCAGCAGCCGTAGCGGGTGGAGCTCCTACGAGCAGTACTTC.

The chain carries TRBV18 and TRBJ2-6, with TRBD1 matching 10 bases. Germline V gives CDR1 KGHSH, CDR2 LQKENI. The trim removed 5 bases at V and 3 bases at J, leaving 19 bases unmatched. CDR3 length: 21 amino acids. CDR3 amino acids: CASSWILPGTGEVYGANVLTF. CDR3 bases: TGTGCCAGCTCATGGATTTTACCCGGGACAGGGGAGGTTTATGGGGCCAACGTCCTGACTTTC.